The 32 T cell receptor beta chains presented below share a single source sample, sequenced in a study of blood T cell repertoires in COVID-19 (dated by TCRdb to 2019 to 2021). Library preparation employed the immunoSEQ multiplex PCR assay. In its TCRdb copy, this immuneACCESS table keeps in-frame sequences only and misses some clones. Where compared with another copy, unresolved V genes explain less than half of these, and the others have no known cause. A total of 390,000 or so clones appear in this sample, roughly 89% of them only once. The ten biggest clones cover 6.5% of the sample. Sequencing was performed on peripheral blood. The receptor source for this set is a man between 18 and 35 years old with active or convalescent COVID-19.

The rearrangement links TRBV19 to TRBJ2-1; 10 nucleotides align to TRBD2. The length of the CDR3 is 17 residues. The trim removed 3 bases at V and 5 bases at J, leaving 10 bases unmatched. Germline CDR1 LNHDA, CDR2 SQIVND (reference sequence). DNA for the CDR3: TGTGCCAGTAGTATTTATTTCGGACTAGCGGCAAACAATGAGCAGTTCTTC. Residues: CASSIYFGLAANNEQFF.

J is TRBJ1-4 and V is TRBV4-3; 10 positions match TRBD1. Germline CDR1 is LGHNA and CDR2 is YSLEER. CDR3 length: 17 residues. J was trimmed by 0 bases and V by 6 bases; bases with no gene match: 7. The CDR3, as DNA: TGCGCCAGCAGGACAGGGGGCTTGCCCGCAACTAATGAAAAACTGTTTTTT. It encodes CASRTGGLPATNEKLFF.

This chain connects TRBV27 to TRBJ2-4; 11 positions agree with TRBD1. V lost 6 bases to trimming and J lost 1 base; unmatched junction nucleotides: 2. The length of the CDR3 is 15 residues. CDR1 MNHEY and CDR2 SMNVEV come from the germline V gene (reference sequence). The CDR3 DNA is TGTGCCAGCAGGGACAGGGGGCTCGCCAAAAACATTCAGTACTTC. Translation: CASRDRGLAKNIQYF.

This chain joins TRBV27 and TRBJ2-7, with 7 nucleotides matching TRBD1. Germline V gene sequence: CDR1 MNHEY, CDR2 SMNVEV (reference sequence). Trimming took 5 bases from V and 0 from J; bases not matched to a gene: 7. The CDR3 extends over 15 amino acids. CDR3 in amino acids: CASSERRGSSYEQYF. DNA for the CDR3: TGTGCCAGCAGTGAACGCAGGGGGAGCTCCTACGAGCAGTACTTC.

The CDR3 spells CASSRGTGGAEANVLTF. CDR3 DNA: TGTGCCAGCAGCCGAGGGACAGGGGGCGCGGAGGCCAACGTCCTGACTTTC. The chain recombines TRBV7-9 with TRBJ2-6, with TRBD1 matching over 12 bases. Germline loops: CDR1 SEHNR, CDR2 FQNEAQ (reference sequence). The trim removed 5 bases at V and 6 bases at J, leaving 8 bases unmatched. This CDR3 comprises 17 residues.

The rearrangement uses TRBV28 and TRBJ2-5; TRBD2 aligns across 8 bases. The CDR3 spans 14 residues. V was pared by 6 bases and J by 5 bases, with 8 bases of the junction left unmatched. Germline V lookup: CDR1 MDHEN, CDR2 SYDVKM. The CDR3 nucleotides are TGTGCCAGCAGACCGGGGGGGCAGATGGAGACCCAGTACTTC. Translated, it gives CASRPGGQMETQYF.

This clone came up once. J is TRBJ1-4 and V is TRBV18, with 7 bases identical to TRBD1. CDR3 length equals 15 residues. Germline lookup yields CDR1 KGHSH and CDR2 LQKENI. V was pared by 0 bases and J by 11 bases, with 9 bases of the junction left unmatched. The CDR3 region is CASSPPTTGMSKLFF. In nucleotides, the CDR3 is TGTGCCAGCTCACCACCGACGACAGGGATGAGTAAACTGTTTTTT.

As DNA, the CDR3 is TGTGCCAGCAGCACGGGACAGGGTCTCCGAGATACGCAGTATTTT. This translates into CASSTGQGLRDTQYF. The V and J genes are TRBV6-2 or TRBV6-3 and TRBJ2-3; 9 bases align to TRBD1. After removal of 6 bases from V and 5 bases from J, the junction contained 9 bases not matched to a gene. CDR3 length: 15 residues. Looked up from germline, CDR1 is MNHEY and CDR2 is SVGEGT.

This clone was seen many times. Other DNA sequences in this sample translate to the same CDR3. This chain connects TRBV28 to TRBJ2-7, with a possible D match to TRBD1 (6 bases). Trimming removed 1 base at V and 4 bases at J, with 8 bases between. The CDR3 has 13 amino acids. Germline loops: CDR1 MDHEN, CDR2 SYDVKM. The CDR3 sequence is CASSLFQGYEQYF. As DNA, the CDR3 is TGTGCCAGCAGTTTATTTCAGGGGTACGAGCAGTACTTC.

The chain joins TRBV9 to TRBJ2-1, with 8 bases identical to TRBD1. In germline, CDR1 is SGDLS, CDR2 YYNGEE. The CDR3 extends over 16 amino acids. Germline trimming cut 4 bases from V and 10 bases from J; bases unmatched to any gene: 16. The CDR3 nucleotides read TGTGCCAGCAGCATCCGCCGACAGGGGTCCCTCTGGGAGCAGTTCTTC. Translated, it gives CASSIRRQGSLWEQFF.

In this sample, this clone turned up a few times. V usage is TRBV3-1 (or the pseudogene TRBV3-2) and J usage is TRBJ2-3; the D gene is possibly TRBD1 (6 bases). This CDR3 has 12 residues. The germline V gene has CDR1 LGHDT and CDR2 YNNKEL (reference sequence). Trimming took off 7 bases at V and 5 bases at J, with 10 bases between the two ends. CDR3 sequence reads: CASTRGGDTQYF. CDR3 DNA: TGTGCCAGCACTAGAGGGGGAGATACGCAGTATTTT.

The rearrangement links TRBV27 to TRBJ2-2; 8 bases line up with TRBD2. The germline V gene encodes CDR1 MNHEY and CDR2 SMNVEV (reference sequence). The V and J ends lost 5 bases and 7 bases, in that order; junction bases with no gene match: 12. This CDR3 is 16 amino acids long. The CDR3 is CASSLPGGGKRGELFF. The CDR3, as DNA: TGTGCCAGCAGTCTCCCCGGGGGGGGGAAACGCGGGGAGCTGTTTTTT.

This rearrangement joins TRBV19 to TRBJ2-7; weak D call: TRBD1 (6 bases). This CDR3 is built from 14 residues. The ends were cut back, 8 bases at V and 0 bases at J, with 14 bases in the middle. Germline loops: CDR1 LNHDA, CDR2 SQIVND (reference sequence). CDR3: CASQTGTGSYEQYF. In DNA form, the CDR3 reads TGTGCCAGTCAAACAGGGACGGGCTCCTACGAGCAGTACTTC.

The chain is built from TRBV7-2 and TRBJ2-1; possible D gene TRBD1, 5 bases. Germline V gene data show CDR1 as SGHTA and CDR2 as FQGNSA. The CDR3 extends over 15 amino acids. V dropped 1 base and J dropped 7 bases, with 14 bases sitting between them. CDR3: CASSLEAAGFNEQFF. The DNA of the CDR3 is TGTGCCAGCAGCTTAGAGGCGGCAGGGTTTAATGAGCAGTTCTTC.

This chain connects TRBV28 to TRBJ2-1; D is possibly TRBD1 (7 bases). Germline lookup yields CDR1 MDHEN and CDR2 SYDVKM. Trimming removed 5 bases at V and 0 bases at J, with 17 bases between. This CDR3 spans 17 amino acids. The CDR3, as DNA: TGTGCCAGCAGTCCAAACATTCAGGGGGGCTCCTACAATGAGCAGTTCTTC. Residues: CASSPNIQGGSYNEQFF. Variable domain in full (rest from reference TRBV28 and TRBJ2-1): DVKVTQSSRYLVKRTGEKVFLECVQDMDHENMFWYRQDPGLGLRLIYFSYDVKMKEKGDIPEGYSVSREKKERFSLILESASTNQTSMYLCASSPNIQGGSYNEQFFGPGTRLTVL.

The CDR3 DNA reads as TGTGCCAGCAGTTACTCGGGGGGGGCCGAGACCCAGTACTTC. Protein: CASSYSGGAETQYF. J is TRBJ2-5 and V is TRBV6-6; perhaps TRBD2 as D (7 bases). CDR3 size: 14 residues. V gave up 0 bases and J gave up 5 bases, with 10 bases separating them. CDR1 MNHNY and CDR2 SVGAGI come from the germline V gene (reference sequence).

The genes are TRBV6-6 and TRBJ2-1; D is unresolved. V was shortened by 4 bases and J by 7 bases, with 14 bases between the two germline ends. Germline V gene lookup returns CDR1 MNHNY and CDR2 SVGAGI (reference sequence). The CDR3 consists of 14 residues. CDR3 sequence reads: CASSSPPEENEQFF. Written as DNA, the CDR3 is TGTGCCAGCAGTTCGCCCCCCGAGGAGAATGAGCAGTTCTTC.

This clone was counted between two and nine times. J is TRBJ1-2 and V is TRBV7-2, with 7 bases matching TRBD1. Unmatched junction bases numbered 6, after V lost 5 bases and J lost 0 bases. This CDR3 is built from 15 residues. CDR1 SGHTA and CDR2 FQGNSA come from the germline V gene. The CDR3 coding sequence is TGTGCCAGCAGCCCGGGCGACAGGGCTAACTATGGCTACACCTTC. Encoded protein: CASSPGDRANYGYTF.

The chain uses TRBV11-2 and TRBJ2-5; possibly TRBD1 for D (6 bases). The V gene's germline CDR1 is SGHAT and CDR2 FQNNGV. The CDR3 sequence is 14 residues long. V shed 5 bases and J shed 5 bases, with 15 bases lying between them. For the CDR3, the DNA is TGTGCCAGCAGCCCTACCAGGGGAGTGGAGACCCAGTACTTC. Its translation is CASSPTRGVETQYF.

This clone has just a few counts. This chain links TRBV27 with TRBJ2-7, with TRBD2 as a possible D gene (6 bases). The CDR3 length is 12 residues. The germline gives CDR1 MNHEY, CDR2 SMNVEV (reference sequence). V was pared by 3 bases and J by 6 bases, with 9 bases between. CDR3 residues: CASSLTSAEQYF. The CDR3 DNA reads TGTGCCAGCAGTTTGACTAGTGCCGAGCAGTACTTC.

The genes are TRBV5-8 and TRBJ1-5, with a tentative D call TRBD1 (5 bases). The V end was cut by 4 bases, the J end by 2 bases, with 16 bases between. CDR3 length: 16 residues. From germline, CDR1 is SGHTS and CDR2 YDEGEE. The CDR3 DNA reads TGTGCCAGCAGCCGAGTAGGGGAGGTGGGCAATCAGCCCCAGCATTTT. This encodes CASSRVGEVGNQPQHF.

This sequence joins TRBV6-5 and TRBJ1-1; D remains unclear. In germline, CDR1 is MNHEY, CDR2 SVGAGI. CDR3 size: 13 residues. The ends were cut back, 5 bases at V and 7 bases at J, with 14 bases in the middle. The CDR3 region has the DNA TGTGCCAGCAGTAAGGACTACCAGGTTGAAGCTTTCTTT. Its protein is CASSKDYQVEAFF.

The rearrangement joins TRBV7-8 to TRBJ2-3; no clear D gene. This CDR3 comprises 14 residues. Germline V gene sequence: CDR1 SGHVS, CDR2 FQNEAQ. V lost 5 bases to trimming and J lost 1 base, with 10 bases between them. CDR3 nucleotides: TGTGCCAGCAGCCTTAACTACGGCACAGATACGCAGTATTTT. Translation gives CASSLNYGTDTQYF. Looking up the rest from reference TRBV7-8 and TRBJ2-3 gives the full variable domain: GAGVSQSPRYKVAKRGQDVALRCDPISGHVSLFWYQQALGQGPEFLTYFQNEAQLDKSGLPSDRFFAERPEGSVSTLKIQRTQQEDSAVYLCASSLNYGTDTQYFGPGTRLTVL.

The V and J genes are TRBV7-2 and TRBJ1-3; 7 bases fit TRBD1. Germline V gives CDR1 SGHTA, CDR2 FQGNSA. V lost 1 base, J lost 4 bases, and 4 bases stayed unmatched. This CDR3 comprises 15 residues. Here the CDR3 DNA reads TGTGCCAGCAGCTTAGTACGACAGGGAGGAAACACCATATATTTT. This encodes CASSLVRQGGNTIYF.

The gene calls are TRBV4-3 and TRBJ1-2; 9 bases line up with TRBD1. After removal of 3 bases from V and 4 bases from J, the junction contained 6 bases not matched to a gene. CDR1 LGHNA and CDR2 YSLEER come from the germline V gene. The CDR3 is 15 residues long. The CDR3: CASSHGTGSPYGYTF. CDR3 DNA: TGCGCCAGCAGCCACGGGACAGGGAGCCCCTATGGCTACACCTTC.

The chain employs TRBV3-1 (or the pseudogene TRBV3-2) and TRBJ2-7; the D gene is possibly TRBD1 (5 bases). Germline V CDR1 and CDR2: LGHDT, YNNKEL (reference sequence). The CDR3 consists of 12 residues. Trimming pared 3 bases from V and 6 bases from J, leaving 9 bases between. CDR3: CASSQGPLEQYF. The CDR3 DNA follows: TGTGCCAGCAGCCAGGGGCCACTCGAGCAGTACTTC.

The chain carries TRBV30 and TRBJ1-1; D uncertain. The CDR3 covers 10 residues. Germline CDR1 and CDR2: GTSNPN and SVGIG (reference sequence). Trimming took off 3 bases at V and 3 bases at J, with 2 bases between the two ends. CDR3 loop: CAWSDTEAFF. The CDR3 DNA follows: TGTGCCTGGAGCGACACTGAAGCTTTCTTT.

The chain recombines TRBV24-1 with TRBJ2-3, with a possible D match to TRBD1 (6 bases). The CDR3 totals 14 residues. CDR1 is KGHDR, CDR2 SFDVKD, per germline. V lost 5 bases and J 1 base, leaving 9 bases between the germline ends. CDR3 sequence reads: CATSGWGRTDTQYF. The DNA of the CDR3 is TGTGCCACCAGTGGGTGGGGGCGCACAGATACGCAGTATTTT.

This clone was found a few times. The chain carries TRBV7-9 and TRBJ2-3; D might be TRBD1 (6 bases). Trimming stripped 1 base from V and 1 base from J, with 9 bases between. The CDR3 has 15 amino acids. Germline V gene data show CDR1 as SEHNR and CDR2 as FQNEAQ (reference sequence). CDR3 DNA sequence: TGTGCCAGCAGCTTAGGTGCAGGGGGCACAGATACGCAGTATTTT. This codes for CASSLGAGGTDTQYF.

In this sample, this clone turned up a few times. Written as DNA, the CDR3 is TGTGCCAGTTCGGGGGGCTTGAGTACAGATACGCAGTATTTT. This translates into CASSGGLSTDTQYF. The rearrangement links TRBV28 to TRBJ2-3, with D possibly matching TRBD2 (7 bases). V was cut by 9 bases and J by 3 bases, with 16 bases left in between. The CDR3 covers 14 residues. Germline V gene sequence: CDR1 MDHEN, CDR2 SYDVKM.

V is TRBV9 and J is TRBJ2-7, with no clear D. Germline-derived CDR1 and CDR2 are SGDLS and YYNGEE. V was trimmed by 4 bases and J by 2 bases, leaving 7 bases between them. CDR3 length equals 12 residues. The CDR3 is CASSPTAYEQYF. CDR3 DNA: TGTGCCAGCAGCCCAACTGCCTACGAGCAGTACTTC. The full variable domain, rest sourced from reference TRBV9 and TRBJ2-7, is DSGVTQTPKHLITATGQRVTLRCSPRSGDLSVYWYQQSLDQGLQFLIQYYNGEERAKGNILERFSAQQFPDLHSELNLSSLELGDSALYFCASSPTAYEQYFGPGTRLTVT.

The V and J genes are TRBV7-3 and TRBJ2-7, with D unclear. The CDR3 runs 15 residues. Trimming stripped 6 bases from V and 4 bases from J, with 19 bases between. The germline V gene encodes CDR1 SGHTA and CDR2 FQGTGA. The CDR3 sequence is CASSLSVGDRYEQYF. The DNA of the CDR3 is TGTGCCAGCAGTCTCTCAGTAGGAGACCGTTACGAGCAGTACTTC.